These T cell receptor beta chains were read from a single sample in a study of T cells in narcolepsy. Repertoires were generated with immunoSEQ multiplex PCR, while TCRdb's copy carries only in-frame clones and drops some. This sample has tens of thousands of clones; approximately 86% occur once, and the top ten carry roughly 1.6%. The sequenced sample was CD45RA- memory CD4+ T cells from PBMCs. The receptors were sampled from a human donor with narcolepsy. Each CDR3 is given with its conserved first and last residue. Fields, in order: D gene, J gene, V gene, clone size, CDR3 DNA, CDR3 protein. A D gene is named only where the DNA matches it firmly. Not all rows give a size; the values are once, few, many and, for expanded clones, a class.

>NA|TRBJ2-5|TRBV5-6|NA
TGTGCCAGCAGGGAGGGGGGAACCCAAGAGACCCAGTACTTC
CASREGGTQETQYF
>NA|TRBJ2-5|TRBV5-1|NA
TGCGCCAGCAGCTTGTTCCAGCTTCGTTTTCAAGAGACCCAGTACTTC
CASSLFQLRFQETQYF
>NA|TRBJ1-1|TRBV7-9|NA
NA
CASSLTFGGKDTEAFF
>TRBD1|TRBJ1-1|TRBV11-2|few
TGTGCCAGCAGCTCCCAGGGGGCGACTGAAGCTTTCTTT
CASSSQGATEAFF
>TRBD1|TRBJ2-5|TRBV5-1|NA
TGCGCCAGCAGCTTGAGGCAGGGGGCGAGAGAGACCCAGTACTTC
CASSLRQGARETQYF
>NA|TRBJ1-2|TRBV7-8|NA
TGTGCCAGCAGCTTAGTCTCGAGGGATTACTATGGCTACACCTTC
CASSLVSRDYYGYTF
>NA|TRBJ2-3|TRBV30|NA
TGTGCCTGGACTCGCGGCAGTAGCCGCACAGATACGCAGTATTTT
CAWTRGSSRTDTQYF
>TRBD1|TRBJ1-4|TRBV7-2|NA
TGTGCCAGCAGCCCACAGGGGGCATCGGGAAAACTGTTTTTT
CASSPQGASGKLFF
>TRBD2|TRBJ2-2|TRBV28|NA
TGTGCCCGCAGCCTGACGGGGGGGGAAGCCGGGGAGCTGTTTTTT
CARSLTGGEAGELFF
>NA|TRBJ2-1|TRBV28|NA
TGTGCCAGCAGAGGTGACAGCTACAATGAGCAGTTCTTC
CASRGDSYNEQFF
>NA|TRBJ1-1|TRBV5-1|NA
TGCGCCAGCAGCTTGGGGCAGGGAGGGACTGAAGCTTTCTTT
CASSLGQGGTEAFF
>NA|TRBJ2-5|TRBV2|NA
TGTGCCAGCAGTGGACAGGGAGGCTCACAAGAGACCCAGTACTTC
CASSGQGGSQETQYF
>TRBD1|TRBJ1-1|TRBV7-9|NA
TGTGCCAGCAGCCGACAGGGGGTTGACACTGAAGCTTTCTTT
CASSRQGVDTEAFF
>NA|TRBJ2-2|TRBV10-1|NA
TGCGCCAGCAGTGCGTCGACCGGGGAGCTGTTTTTT
CASSASTGELFF
>NA|TRBJ2-1|TRBV4-3|NA
TGCGCCAGCAGCCAAGATCCCTCGGGCGGGGGCCACAATGAGCAGTTCTTC
CASSQDPSGGGHNEQFF
>TRBD1|TRBJ2-2|TRBV28|NA
TGTGCCAGCATTACCTCCGGGACAGGTATCACCGGGGAGCTGTTTTTT
CASITSGTGITGELFF
>NA|TRBJ2-7|TRBV28|few
TGTGCCAGCAGCTCCGGGACCCCGTACTTC
CASSSGTPYF
>TRBD1|TRBJ2-7|TRBV7-8|NA
TGTGCCAGCAGCTTAGCCATGGACAGGGCAGGCGAGCAGTACTTC
CASSLAMDRAGEQYF
>NA|TRBJ1-2|TRBV5-6|NA
TGTGCCAGCACCCTGGGAGGGAGGGATGGCTACACCTTC
CASTLGGRDGYTF
>NA|TRBJ1-2|TRBV27|NA
TGTGCCAGCAGTGACAGGCTTAACTATGGCTACACCTTC
CASSDRLNYGYTF
>NA|TRBJ2-2|TRBV4-2|NA
TGTGCCAGCAGCCAAGATCCCCAGGGTAGCAACACCGGGGAGCTGTTTTTT
CASSQDPQGSNTGELFF
>TRBD1|TRBJ1-5|TRBV19|NA
TGTGCCAGTAGTATTTTCGACAGGGACAATCAGCCCCAGCATTTT
CASSIFDRDNQPQHF
>NA|TRBJ2-1|TRBV7-9|NA
TGTGCCAGCAGCTTAATGAGGAACTTGGGGTCGGGCGAGCAGTTCTTC
CASSLMRNLGSGEQFF
>TRBD1|TRBJ2-7|TRBV5-4|NA
TGTGCCAGCAGCTTACCGGGACAGGGGGCCTACGAGCAGTACTTC
CASSLPGQGAYEQYF